These T cell receptor beta chains were read from a single sample in a study of blood T cell repertoires in COVID-19. Some clones are missing from TCRdb's copy, which holds only in-frame ones; the method was immunoSEQ multiplex PCR. This table holds 300,000 to 450,000 clones, more than 75% found once. Sequencing input: PBMCs or T cells enriched from blood (not recorded which). The receptors derive from a young woman who had recovered from COVID-19. The conserved cysteine and the conserved F or W are not part of the CDR3 here. Each record gives: clone size, V gene, J gene, CDR3 protein. Size values are once, few and many counts, or a class for expanded clones, and some rows have none.

NA	TRBV18	TRBJ2-2	ASSRVRVGNTGELF
NA	TRBV7-6	TRBJ2-3	ASSLDRSTDTQY
NA	TRBV10-3	TRBJ1-5	AISDPGGGDQPQH
NA	TRBV27	TRBJ1-4	ASSLSGQGLNEKLF
NA	TRBV19	TRBJ2-7	ASSIPLAGGNEQY
NA	TRBV21-1	TRBJ1-1	ARHWPEAF
few	TRBV7-9	TRBJ1-5	ASSLGGQGVQPQH
NA	TRBV3-1/TRBV3-2	TRBJ1-2	ASSHDRDRGYGYT
NA	TRBV10-3	TRBJ2-7	AISELVGTYEQY
NA	TRBV6-2/TRBV6-3	TRBJ2-1	ASSYSFGLAGINEQF
NA	TRBV3-1/TRBV3-2	TRBJ1-5	ASSQDEGGAGQPQH
NA	TRBV3-1/TRBV3-2	TRBJ1-1	ASSQGRSRAF
NA	TRBV30	TRBJ1-1	AWRGPGRSTEAF
NA	TRBV12-1	TRBJ2-2	ASSCLLAGTGELF
NA	TRBV6-5	TRBJ1-1	ASSYSRVPAF
NA	TRBV7-9	TRBJ2-1	ASSLVIAGGDEQF
NA	TRBV4-3	TRBJ2-3	ASTKTGGGTDTQY
NA	TRBV27	TRBJ1-2	ASSSPQQGIYGYT
NA	TRBV3-1/TRBV3-2	TRBJ1-1	ASSPMLTGKTEAF
few	TRBV18	TRBJ1-6	ASSPGGQVVRGNSPLH
NA	TRBV2	TRBJ2-3	ASSDPGDLQPGGTDTQY
few	TRBV2	TRBJ2-2	AILAGEDTGELF
NA	TRBV7-9	TRBJ1-1	ASSIVGAGTTEAF
NA	TRBV28	TRBJ1-5	ASTNLQVSNQPQH
NA	TRBV19	TRBJ1-2	ASLASGAGYGYT
NA	TRBV24-1	TRBJ2-7	ATPSPEQY
NA	TRBV7-6	TRBJ1-5	ASTPSPGGDQPQH
NA	TRBV7-8	TRBJ1-5	ASSILTGASNQPQH
NA	TRBV2	TRBJ1-6	ASSAEPLHNSPLH
NA	TRBV27	TRBJ1-4	ASSLNRVGEKLF
NA	TRBV6-1	TRBJ2-7	ASSGRLAGVLSYEQY
NA	TRBV2	TRBJ2-2	ASSVGTGSSTGELF
NA	TRBV9	TRBJ1-6	ASSPWDSSLSSYNSPLH
NA	TRBV4-3	TRBJ2-1	ASSQDSGGSYNEQF
NA	TRBV5-1	TRBJ1-1	ASSEQDRSMNTEAF
once	TRBV6-5	TRBJ2-7	ASSYDRGLAYEQY
NA	TRBV5-4	TRBJ1-4	ASSLGYQGFEKLF